The following is a TCR beta chain sequence with its context. The antigen is undetermined. The CDR3 is 18 residues long. After removal of 3 bases from V and 5 bases from J, the junction contained 14 bases not matched to a gene. Germline CDR1 reads LNHDA; CDR2 reads SQIVND (reference sequence). The entry originates in a study of T cells in Graves' hyperthyroidism and ophthalmopathy. The investigators amplified TCR beta CDR3 regions from RNA transcripts. Initially, a first-round RT-PCR of the TCR CDR3 employed the HTBI primer set. TCRdb called the multiplex PCR reads again in MiXCR, with one record for every CDR3 protein. The data contain approximately 370,000 distinct CDR3 sequences, about 16% of them singletons. No ophthalmopathy progression within 18 months constituted stable Graves' hyperthyroidism. Researchers barred patients who had uncontrolled infection, other autoimmune disease, pregnancy or lactation. Clinical symptoms, serum thyroxine and TRAb, thyroid ultrasound and orbital computed tomography together formed the diagnostic basis.

The study's findings and limits: Among clonotypes expanded in thyroid above 0.001, most were also found in blood.

The material sequenced was blood. The TCR comes from a woman aged 25 to 39 with Graves' hyperthyroidism. The chain is built from TRBV19 and TRBJ2-3; 10 nucleotides line up with TRBD1. The CDR3 DNA sequence: TGTGCCAGTAGTATCTACCCTCAAGACAGGGGGCTTCGAGATACGCAGTATTTT. This encodes CASSIYPQDRGLRDTQYF.